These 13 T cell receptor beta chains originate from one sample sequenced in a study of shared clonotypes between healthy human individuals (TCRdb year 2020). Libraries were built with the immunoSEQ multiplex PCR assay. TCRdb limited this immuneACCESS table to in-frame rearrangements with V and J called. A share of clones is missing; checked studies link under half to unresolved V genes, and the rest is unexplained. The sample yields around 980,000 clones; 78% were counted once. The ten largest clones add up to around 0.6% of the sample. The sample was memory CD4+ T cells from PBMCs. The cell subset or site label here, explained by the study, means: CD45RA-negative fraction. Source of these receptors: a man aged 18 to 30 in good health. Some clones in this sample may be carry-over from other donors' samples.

CDR3 protein: CASSLDGEGGYTF. CDR3 sequence (DNA): TGTGCCAGCAGTTTGGACGGGGAGGGTGGCTACACCTTC. V and J are TRBV28 and TRBJ1-2; no clear D gene. CDR3 length: 13 amino acids. Germline lookup yields CDR1 MDHEN and CDR2 SYDVKM. Trimming shortened V by 3 bases and J by 7 bases, and 12 bases separated the two germline ends.

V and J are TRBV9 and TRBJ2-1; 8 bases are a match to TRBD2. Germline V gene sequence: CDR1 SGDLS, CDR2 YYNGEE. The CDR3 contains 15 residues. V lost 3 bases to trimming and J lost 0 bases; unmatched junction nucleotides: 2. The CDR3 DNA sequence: TGTGCCAGCAGCGGGACTAGCCCCTCCTACAATGAGCAGTTCTTC. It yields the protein CASSGTSPSYNEQFF.

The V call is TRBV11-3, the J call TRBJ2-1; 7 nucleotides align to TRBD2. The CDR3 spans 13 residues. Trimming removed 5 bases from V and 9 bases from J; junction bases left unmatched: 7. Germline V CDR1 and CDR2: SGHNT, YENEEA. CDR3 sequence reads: CASSRSWGGEQFF. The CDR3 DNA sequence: TGTGCCAGCAGCCGTTCGTGGGGGGGTGAGCAGTTCTTC.

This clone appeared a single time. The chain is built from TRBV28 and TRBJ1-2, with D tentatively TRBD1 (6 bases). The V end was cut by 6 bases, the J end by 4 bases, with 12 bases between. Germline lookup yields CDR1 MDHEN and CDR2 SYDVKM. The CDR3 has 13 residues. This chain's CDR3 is CASRVGTSYGYTF. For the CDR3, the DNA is TGTGCCAGCAGGGTCGGGACATCCTATGGCTACACCTTC.

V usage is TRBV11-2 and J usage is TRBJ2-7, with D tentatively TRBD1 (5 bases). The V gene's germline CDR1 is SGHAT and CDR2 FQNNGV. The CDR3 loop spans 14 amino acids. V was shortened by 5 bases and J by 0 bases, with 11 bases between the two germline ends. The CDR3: CASSPSRASYEQYF. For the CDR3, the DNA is TGTGCCAGCAGCCCCAGCAGGGCCTCCTACGAGCAGTACTTC.

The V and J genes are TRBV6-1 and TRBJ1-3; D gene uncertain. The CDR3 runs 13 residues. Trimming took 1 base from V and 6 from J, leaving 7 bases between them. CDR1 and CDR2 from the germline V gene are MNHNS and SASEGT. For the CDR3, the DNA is TGTGCCAGCAGTGAAGATCCCATAAACACCATATATTTT. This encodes CASSEDPINTIYF.

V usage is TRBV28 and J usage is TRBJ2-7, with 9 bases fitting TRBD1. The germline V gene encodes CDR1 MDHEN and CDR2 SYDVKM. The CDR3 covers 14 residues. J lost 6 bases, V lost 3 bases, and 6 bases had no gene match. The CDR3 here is CASSLGQGGPEQYF. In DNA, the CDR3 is TGTGCCAGCAGTTTGGGACAGGGTGGCCCCGAGCAGTACTTC.

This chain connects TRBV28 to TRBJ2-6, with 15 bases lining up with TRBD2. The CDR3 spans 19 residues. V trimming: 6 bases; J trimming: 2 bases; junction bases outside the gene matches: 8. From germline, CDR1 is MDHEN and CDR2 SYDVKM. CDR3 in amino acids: CASSPPGLAGGAGANVLTF. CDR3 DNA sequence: TGTGCCAGCAGCCCCCCGGGACTAGCGGGAGGAGCTGGGGCCAACGTCCTGACTTTC.

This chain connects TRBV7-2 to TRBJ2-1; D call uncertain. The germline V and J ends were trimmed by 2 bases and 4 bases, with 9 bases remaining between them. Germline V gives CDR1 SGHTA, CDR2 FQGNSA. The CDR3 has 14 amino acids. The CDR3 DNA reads TGTGCCAGCAGCTTATTTTCCTCGTACAATGAGCAGTTCTTC. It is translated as CASSLFSSYNEQFF.

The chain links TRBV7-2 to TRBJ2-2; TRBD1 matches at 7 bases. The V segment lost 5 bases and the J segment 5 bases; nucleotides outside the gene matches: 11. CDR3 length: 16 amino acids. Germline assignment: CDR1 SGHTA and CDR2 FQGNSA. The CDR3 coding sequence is TGTGCCAGCAGCAAACTTGACAGGGCGAGGACCGGGGAGCTGTTTTTT. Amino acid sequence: CASSKLDRARTGELFF.

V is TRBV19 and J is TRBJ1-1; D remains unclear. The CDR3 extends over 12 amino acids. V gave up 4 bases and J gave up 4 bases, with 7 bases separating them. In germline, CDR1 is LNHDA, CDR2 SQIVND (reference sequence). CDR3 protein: CASSRVRTEAFF. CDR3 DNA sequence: TGTGCCAGTAGTAGGGTCCGCACTGAAGCTTTCTTT. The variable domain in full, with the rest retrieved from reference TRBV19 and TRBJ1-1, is DGGITQSPKYLFRKEGQNVTLSCEQNLNHDAMYWYRQDPGQGLRLIYYSQIVNDFQKGDIAEGYSVSREKKESFPLTVTSAQKNPTAFYLCASSRVRTEAFFGQGTRLTVV.

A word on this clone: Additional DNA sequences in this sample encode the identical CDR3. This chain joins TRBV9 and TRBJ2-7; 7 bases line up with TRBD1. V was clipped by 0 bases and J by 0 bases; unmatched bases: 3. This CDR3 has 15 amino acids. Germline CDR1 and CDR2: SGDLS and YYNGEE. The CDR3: CASSVGAGGSYEQYF. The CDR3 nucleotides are TGTGCCAGCAGCGTAGGGGCAGGGGGCTCCTACGAGCAGTACTTC.

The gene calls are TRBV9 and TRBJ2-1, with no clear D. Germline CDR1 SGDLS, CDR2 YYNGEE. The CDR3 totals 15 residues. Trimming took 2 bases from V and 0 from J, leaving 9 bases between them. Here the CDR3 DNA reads TGTGCCAGCAGCGTGATGGCGAGCTCCTACAATGAGCAGTTCTTC. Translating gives CASSVMASSYNEQFF.